The rows below give T cell receptor beta chains drawn from one sample of a study of cytomegalovirus exposure and HLA in healthy donors. The assay was immunoSEQ multiplex PCR, and TCRdb's table has in-frame clones only and misses some. The sample yields approximately 240,000 clones, about three quarters seen once. Material: PBMCs. These receptors originate from an older woman in good health and CMV-seropositive. The CDR3 runs from the conserved cysteine through the conserved F or W. D genes are given only for firm matches. Size is stated for part of the rows, as once, few or many counts, or as a class when the clone is expanded.

v_gene,len,abundance,d_gene,j_gene,CDR3aa,CDR3nt
TRBV18,15,NA,NA,TRBJ1-4,CASSPRRGPNEKLFF,TGTGCCAGCTCACCCCGGAGGGGTCCTAATGAAAAACTGTTTTTT
TRBV7-9,15,NA,NA,TRBJ2-5,CASSLGVPGAETQYF,TGTGCCAGCAGCTTAGGGGTCCCGGGTGCAGAGACCCAGTACTTC
TRBV5-8,14,NA,NA,TRBJ2-1,CASSLGQGNNEQFF,TGTGCCAGCAGCTTGGGGCAGGGGAACAATGAGCAGTTCTTC
TRBV27,14,NA,TRBD2,TRBJ2-1,CASSPGTSWNEQFF,TGTGCCAGCAGTCCCGGGACTAGTTGGAATGAGCAGTTCTTC
TRBV27,13,NA,NA,TRBJ2-2,CASRHPNTGELFF,TGTGCCAGCAGACACCCGAACACCGGGGAGCTGTTTTTT
TRBV6-1,15,NA,NA,TRBJ1-6,CASSEWRTVNSPLHF,TGTGCCAGCAGTGAGTGGAGGACCGTTAATTCACCCCTCCACTTT
TRBV2,15,NA,TRBD1,TRBJ2-1,CASSEGQGARNEQFF,TGTGCCAGCAGTGAAGGACAGGGGGCGCGAAATGAGCAGTTCTTC
TRBV7-8,16,NA,NA,TRBJ2-3,CASSLARQVLTDTQYF,TGTGCCAGCAGCTTAGCAAGACAGGTTTTGACAGATACGCAGTATTTT
TRBV4-2,15,few,NA,TRBJ1-1,CASSQDVTGRTEAFF,TGTGCCAGCAGCCAAGATGTAACAGGGAGAACTGAAGCTTTCTTT
TRBV6-6,15,NA,NA,TRBJ1-2,CASLPSRSAGNGYTF,TGTGCCAGCCTGCCGTCGAGGTCCGCAGGGAATGGCTACACCTTC
TRBV7-9,16,few,TRBD1,TRBJ1-1,CASSPSGTGGDTEAFF,TGTGCCAGCAGCCCCTCCGGGACAGGGGGTGACACTGAAGCTTTCTTT
TRBV9,14,NA,NA,TRBJ2-7,CASSPRTASYEQYF,TGTGCCAGCAGCCCCCGGACAGCCTCCTACGAGCAGTACTTC
TRBV20-1,8,once,NA,TRBJ1-2,CSARGYTF,TGCAGTGCGCGGGGCTACACCTTC
TRBV4-1,17,NA,NA,TRBJ1-4,CASSRLSLGRRNEKLFF,TGCGCCAGCAGCCGACTCTCCTTGGGGCGGAGAAATGAAAAACTGTTTTTT